These T cell receptor beta chains were read from a single sample in a study of Ad26.COV2.S vaccination and SARS-CoV-2 variants. Data came from immunoSEQ multiplex PCR; TCRdb stores just in-frame clones and leaves some out. Of fewer than 800,000 clones in the sample, roughly 90% were seen once. The starting material was peripheral blood, obtained in a trial of Ad26.COV2.S vaccine versus placebo. Receptor source: a person between 18 and 65 years old who received the Ad26.COV2.S COVID-19 vaccine or a placebo. The CDR3 runs from the conserved cysteine through the conserved F or W. The D gene is left open where the match is weak. Only part of the rows carry a size: once, few, many, or a class if the clone is expanded.

TRBV14	NA	TRBJ2-7	NA	CASSQFIGGPYEQYF	TGTGCCAGCAGCCAATTCATAGGGGGTCCCTACGAGCAGTACTTC
TRBV5-5	NA	TRBJ2-5	NA	CASSLEYLYQETQYF	TGTGCCAGCAGCTTGGAATACCTATACCAAGAGACCCAGTACTTC
TRBV6-6	NA	TRBJ2-7	TRBD1	CASSYRQGLYEQYF	TGTGCCAGCAGTTATCGACAGGGTCTCTACGAGCAGTACTTC
TRBV7-9	NA	TRBJ2-1	NA	CASSLGTIYNEQFF	TGTGCCAGCAGCCTCGGGACAATCTACAATGAGCAGTTCTTC
TRBV9	NA	TRBJ2-3	NA	CASSVDPTNTDTQYF	TGTGCCAGCAGCGTAGATCCAACTAACACAGATACGCAGTATTTT
TRBV21-1	NA	TRBJ2-5	NA	CASSVKGGPETQYF	TGTGCCAGCAGCGTCAAGGGTGGCCCAGAGACCCAGTACTTC
TRBV24-1	NA	TRBJ2-2	NA	CATSDHRETGELFF	TGTGCCACCAGTGATCACAGGGAAACCGGGGAGCTGTTTTTT
TRBV7-9	NA	TRBJ2-7	NA	CASSLDREIHEQYF	TGTGCCAGCAGCTTAGACAGGGAGATCCACGAGCAGTACTTC
TRBV7-9	NA	TRBJ1-1	NA	CASSAGTRHYTEAFF	TGTGCCAGCAGCGCCGGGACAAGACACTACACTGAAGCTTTCTTT
TRBV7-2	NA	TRBJ2-7	NA	CASSLGEGPYEQYF	TGTGCCAGCAGCTTAGGAGAGGGGCCCTACGAGCAGTACTTC
TRBV3-1/TRBV3-2	NA	TRBJ2-3	TRBD2	CASSQDWASGKDTQYF	TGTGCCAGCAGCCAAGATTGGGCTAGCGGGAAAGATACGCAGTATTTT
TRBV7-2	NA	TRBJ2-5	TRBD2	CASSLAGGPETQYF	TGTGCCAGCAGCTTAGCGGGAGGGCCTGAGACCCAGTACTTC
TRBV10-3	NA	TRBJ2-1	TRBD2	CAASRGGVWNEQFF	TGTGCCGCCTCGCGGGGAGGGGTTTGGAATGAGCAGTTCTTC
TRBV6-5	NA	TRBJ2-7	NA	CASSSLSGTLEQYF	TGTGCCAGCAGCTCCCTCTCCGGGACCCTCGAGCAGTACTTC
TRBV19	NA	TRBJ2-1	TRBD2	CASSSGTSGADEQFF	TGTGCCAGTAGTTCCGGGACTAGCGGGGCGGATGAGCAGTTCTTC
TRBV30	NA	TRBJ2-7	NA	CAWSVDGAYEQYF	TGTGCCTGGAGTGTGGACGGCGCCTACGAGCAGTACTTC
TRBV6-5	few	TRBJ2-7	NA	CASSSPSWGSTYEQYF	TGTGCCAGCAGTTCCCCGTCATGGGGCAGTACCTACGAGCAGTACTTC
TRBV30	NA	TRBJ2-7	NA	CAWSVQGLTYEQYF	TGTGCCTGGAGTGTACAGGGTCTCACCTACGAGCAGTACTTC
TRBV5-1	once	TRBJ1-4	NA	CASSLESGLGEKLFF	TGCGCCAGCAGCTTGGAGTCAGGGTTGGGTGAAAAACTGTTTTTT
TRBV7-9	NA	TRBJ1-3	NA	CASSLGNTIYF	TGTGCCAGCAGCCTAGGAAACACCATATATTTT
TRBV9	NA	TRBJ2-3	NA	CASSVARITDTQYF	TGTGCCAGCAGCGTAGCCAGGATTACAGATACGCAGTATTTT